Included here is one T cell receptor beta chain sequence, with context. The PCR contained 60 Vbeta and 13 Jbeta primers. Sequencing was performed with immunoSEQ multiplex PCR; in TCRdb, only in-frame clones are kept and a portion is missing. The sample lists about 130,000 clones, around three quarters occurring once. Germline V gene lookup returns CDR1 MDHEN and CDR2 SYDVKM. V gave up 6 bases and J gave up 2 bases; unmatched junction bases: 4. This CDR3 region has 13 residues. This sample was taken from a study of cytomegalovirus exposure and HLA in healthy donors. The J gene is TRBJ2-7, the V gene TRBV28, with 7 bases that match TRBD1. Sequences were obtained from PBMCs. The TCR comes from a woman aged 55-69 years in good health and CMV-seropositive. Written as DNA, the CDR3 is TGTGCCAGCAGGACAGGGAACACCTACGAGCAGTACTTC. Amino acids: CASRTGNTYEQYF.